Below are 30 T cell receptor beta chains sequenced from a single sample in a study of vaccination effects on CD4 cells after COVID-19. Peptide-pool stimulation followed by sequencing identified expanded antigen-specific CD4+ clonotypes in the ViraFEST assay. Scientists isolated CD4+ T cells after a roughly 10-day culture period ended. Vaccinated recipients, who were negative for nucleocapsid antibodies, had no history of SARS-CoV-2 infection. Antigen specificity for these receptors is unknown. Sequenced by immunoSEQ multiplex PCR; TCRdb stores in-frame clones only, minus some. The repertoire holds about 21,000 clones, with about three quarters as singletons. The material sequenced was CD4+ T cells from PBMCs cultured with HCoV-NL63 spike peptides, taken before COVID-19 vaccination. These receptors were obtained from a human donor who received a COVID-19 vaccine.

This sequence joins TRBV19 and TRBJ1-6; 10 bases align to TRBD1. Germline V CDR1 and CDR2: LNHDA, SQIVND (reference sequence). The CDR3 loop spans 15 amino acids. V gave up 5 bases and J gave up 10 bases; unmatched junction bases: 8. For the CDR3, the DNA is TGTGCCAGTAGTTTCAGACAGGGGGCGGGATCACCCCTCCACTTT. It encodes CASSFRQGAGSPLHF.

The genes are TRBV27 and TRBJ1-1; D unclear. CDR1 and CDR2 (germline): MNHEY, SMNVEV (reference sequence). This CDR3 has 14 residues. The ends were cut back, 3 bases at V and 0 bases at J, with 8 bases in the middle. CDR3 DNA sequence: TGTGCCAGCAGTTTCCACGGCTTGAACACTGAAGCTTTCTTT. Protein product: CASSFHGLNTEAFF.

The chain is built from TRBV5-1 and TRBJ2-3, with D possibly being TRBD1 (5 bases). The germline V and J ends were trimmed by 0 bases and 0 bases, with 11 bases remaining between them. The germline CDR1 and CDR2 sequences are SGHRS and YFSETQ. The CDR3 length is 16 residues. Here the CDR3 reads CASSLEGPYSTDTQYF. The CDR3 nucleotides read TGCGCCAGCAGCTTGGAGGGGCCTTACAGCACAGATACGCAGTATTTT.

The chain recombines TRBV5-1 with TRBJ2-7; TRBD1 agrees at 8 bases. Germline loops: CDR1 SGHRS, CDR2 YFSETQ. Unmatched junction bases numbered 14, after V lost 6 bases and J lost 3 bases. This CDR3 has 16 amino acids. The CDR3 DNA reads TGCGCCAGCACCCAGGCTTCTGGGACAGGCCGCTACGAGCAGTACTTC. Translating gives CASTQASGTGRYEQYF. The full variable domain, its missing parts supplied by reference TRBV5-1 and TRBJ2-7, is KAGVTQTPRYLIKTRGQQVTLSCSPISGHRSVSWYQQTPGQGLQFLFEYFSETQRNKGNFPGRFSGRQFSNSRSEMNVSTLELGDSALYLCASTQASGTGRYEQYFGPGTRLTVT.

The chain combines TRBV5-4 with TRBJ2-5; TRBD2 aligns across 10 bases. V lost 2 bases, J lost 3 bases, and 7 bases stayed unmatched. The V gene's germline CDR1 is SGHNT and CDR2 YYREEE (reference sequence). This CDR3 is 16 amino acids long. Here the CDR3 reads CASSLLSGGGEETQYF. The DNA of the CDR3 is TGTGCCAGCAGCTTATTAAGCGGGGGGGGCGAAGAGACCCAGTACTTC.

The chain recombines TRBV6-5 with TRBJ2-3; TRBD2 aligns across 7 bases. CDR1 is MNHEY, CDR2 SVGAGI, per germline. CDR3 length: 15 amino acids. V dropped 7 bases and J dropped 2; count of bases not matched to a gene: 9. The CDR3 loop is CASTVSGGATDTQYF. The CDR3 nucleotides read TGTGCCAGCACCGTCTCGGGGGGAGCCACAGATACGCAGTATTTT.

The genes are TRBV28 and TRBJ2-6, with unresolved D. V was shortened by 7 bases and J by 0 bases, with 10 bases between the two germline ends. CDR3 length equals 15 residues. CDR1 MDHEN and CDR2 SYDVKM come from the germline V gene. CDR3 in DNA: TGTGCCAGCATGCCAGCGAACTCTGGGGCCAACGTCCTGACTTTC. Amino acids: CASMPANSGANVLTF.

The chain couples TRBV4-3 to TRBJ2-2, with unresolved D. V was trimmed by 1 base and J by 0 bases, leaving 6 bases between them. The CDR3 covers 15 residues. Per germline, CDR1 LGHNA and CDR2 YSLEER. CDR3 in amino acids: CASSQVPTNTGELFF. CDR3 DNA: TGCGCCAGCAGCCAAGTCCCCACGAACACCGGGGAGCTGTTTTTT.

A few counts support this clone. The J gene is TRBJ1-5, the V gene TRBV19; D remains unclear. The CDR3 totals 13 residues. V shed 6 bases and J shed 4 bases, with 10 bases lying between them. CDR1 and CDR2 from the germline V gene are LNHDA and SQIVND (reference sequence). The CDR3 spells CASSDQRNQPQHF. In nucleotides, the CDR3 is TGTGCCAGTAGCGACCAGAGGAATCAGCCCCAGCATTTT.

This clone was seen a few times. The chain is built from TRBV10-3 and TRBJ2-5; the match to TRBD2 covers 9 bases. Per germline, CDR1 ENHRY and CDR2 SYGVKD. Trimming at V came to 0 bases and at J to 5 bases, leaving 4 bases not matched to a gene. The CDR3 consists of 15 residues. CDR3: CAISESGGREETQYF. CDR3 DNA: TGTGCCATCAGTGAGTCAGGCGGGAGGGAGGAGACCCAGTACTTC.

In its sample, this clone was seen once. The CDR3 region has the DNA TGTGCCAGCAGCCGAGGGAGAGGGGTGACCCAGTACTTC. This sequence encodes CASSRGRGVTQYF. The chain carries TRBV14 and TRBJ2-5; either TRBD1 or TRBD2 may supply D (5 bases each). The V gene's germline CDR1 is SGHDN and CDR2 FVKESK. The CDR3 consists of 13 residues. Deletions cut 4 bases from V and 7 bases from J, with 13 bases between.

In the case of this clone: One end of the junction is discordant with germline, which a read error may explain. The chain employs TRBV6-2 or TRBV6-3 and TRBJ1-5; a possible D gene is TRBD1 (5 bases). The germline gives CDR1 MNHEY, CDR2 SVGEGT. This CDR3 is built from 18 residues. The DNA for the CDR3 is TGTGCCAGCAGTTACTCCCCCCTCGGCAGGGCCCTCAATCGGCCCCAGCATTTT. Protein: CASSYSPLGRALNRPQHF.

The J gene is TRBJ1-2, the V gene TRBV4-2; D perhaps matches TRBD1 (5 bases). V was cut by 1 base and J by 2 bases, with 11 bases left in between. The CDR3 sequence is 15 residues long. Per germline, CDR1 LGHNA and CDR2 YNFKEQ. The CDR3 DNA reads as TGTGCCAGCAGCCAAGTCGGCAGGGCGAACTATGGCTACACCTTC. It translates to CASSQVGRANYGYTF.

The rearrangement links TRBV25-1 to TRBJ2-7; 8 bases map to TRBD2. This CDR3 comprises 16 residues. CDR1 and CDR2 from the germline V gene are MGHDK and SYGVNS. V shed 6 bases, J shed 4 bases, and the junction held 14 bases outside the gene matches. The CDR3 DNA sequence: TGTGCCAGCAGCGAGACCACCGGGACTAGGTCATACGAGCAGTACTTC. As protein: CASSETTGTRSYEQYF.

This chain joins TRBV20-1 and TRBJ2-4; possible D gene TRBD2, 5 bases. Between the trimmed V and J ends, which lost 5 bases and 9 bases, there was a span of 11 bases. Germline loops: CDR1 DFQATT, CDR2 SNEGSKA (reference sequence). The CDR3 is 11 residues long. CDR3 in amino acids: CSAGISGIQYF. CDR3 in DNA: TGCAGTGCTGGTATCAGCGGCATTCAGTACTTC.

This clone was seen only a few times. The chain is built from TRBV6-1 and TRBJ1-5, with D perhaps TRBD1 (6 bases). The CDR3 is made up of 13 amino acids. Germline V gives CDR1 MNHNS, CDR2 SASEGT. Deletions cut 4 bases from V and 6 bases from J, with 10 bases between. CDR3 nucleotide sequence: TGTGCCAGCAGTGGCAGGGACATTCAGCCCCAGCATTTT. The encoded protein is CASSGRDIQPQHF.

The genes are TRBV6-2 or TRBV6-3 and TRBJ2-7; 10 bases are a match to TRBD1. Germline lookup yields CDR1 MNHEY and CDR2 SVGEGT. V lost 4 bases, J lost 5 bases, and 23 bases stayed unmatched. The CDR3 consists of 20 residues. CDR3: CASSSPPGGTGARSTNEQYF. As DNA, the CDR3 is TGTGCCAGCAGTTCCCCACCTGGCGGGACAGGGGCACGTTCGACGAACGAGCAGTACTTC.

V and J are TRBV4-1 and TRBJ1-5; TRBD1 is a possible D gene (6 bases). From germline, CDR1 is MGHRA and CDR2 YSYEKL. The V end was cut by 0 bases, the J end by 3 bases, with 12 bases between. The CDR3 has 16 residues. CDR3 sequence (DNA): TGCGCCAGCAGCCAAGACGACAGGACTAACAATCAGCCCCAGCATTTT. Translation gives CASSQDDRTNNQPQHF.

The DNA for the CDR3 is TGTGCTAGTGGTTTTGCGGCCCAAGAGACCCAGTACTTC. This gives the protein CASGFAAQETQYF. The rearrangement uses TRBV12-5 and TRBJ2-5, with unresolved D. Germline V gene sequence: CDR1 LGHNT, CDR2 FRNRAP. The CDR3 length is 13 residues. V lost 3 bases, J lost 1 base, and 6 bases lay in between.

Note on this clone: Relative to the germline gene, one junction end is altered; a read error may explain this. The chain joins TRBV10-3 to TRBJ1-2; no clear D. The CDR3 consists of 13 residues. Germline CDR1 and CDR2: ENHRY and SYGVKD. The CDR3 nucleotides read TGTGCCATAAGTGACGATACTAACTATGGCTACACCTTC. Amino acids: CAISDDTNYGYTF.

The gene calls are TRBV3-1 (or the pseudogene TRBV3-2) and TRBJ2-1, with D perhaps matching TRBD1 or TRBD2 (5 bases each). There are 16 residues in the CDR3. V was cut by 1 base and J by 9 bases, with 19 bases left in between. Germline-derived CDR1 and CDR2 are LGHDT and YNNKEL (reference sequence). DNA for the CDR3: TGTGCCAGCAGCCAAGTTGGAGCCGGGACGGGGAGTGAGCAGTTCTTC. Its protein product is CASSQVGAGTGSEQFF.

J is TRBJ2-7 and V is TRBV7-9, with 10 positions matching TRBD2. Germline CDR1 reads SEHNR; CDR2 reads FQNEAQ (reference sequence). The J segment lost 6 bases and the V segment lost 2 bases, leaving 10 bases of the junction unmatched. CDR3 length equals 16 residues. The CDR3 sequence: CASSLMWASGSSEQYF. The CDR3 region has the DNA TGTGCCAGCAGCTTAATGTGGGCTAGCGGGAGTTCCGAGCAGTACTTC. Supplemented by reference TRBV7-9 and TRBJ2-7, the full variable domain reads DTGVSQNPRHKITKRGQNVTFRCDPISEHNRLYWYRQTLGQGPEFLTYFQNEAQLEKSRLLSDRFSAERPKGSFSTLEIQRTEQGDSAMYLCASSLMWASGSSEQYFGPGTRLTVT.

This chain uses TRBV11-2 with TRBJ1-4; 7 bases are a match to TRBD1. CDR1 and CDR2 from the germline V gene are SGHAT and FQNNGV. CDR3 length: 15 amino acids. V lost 6 bases and J lost 2; bases outside the gene matches: 6. The CDR3 coding sequence is TGTGCCAGCAGGTCGCCGGGACAGACTAATGAAAAACTGTTTTTT. This sequence encodes CASRSPGQTNEKLFF.

This chain joins TRBV14 and TRBJ2-3; no definite D call. Germline values: CDR1 SGHDN, CDR2 FVKESK. This CDR3 spans 15 amino acids. Deletions cut 2 bases from V and 0 bases from J, with 9 bases between. The CDR3 spells CASSQLPRSTDTQYF. The CDR3 nucleotides read TGTGCCAGCAGCCAACTCCCGAGAAGCACAGATACGCAGTATTTT.

This chain uses TRBV6-6 with TRBJ2-7; no reliable D call. Per the germline V gene, CDR1 is MNHNY and CDR2 is SVGAGI (reference sequence). The CDR3 is 13 amino acids. V lost 8 bases and J lost 1, with 12 bases in between. CDR3 amino acids: CASLRDVSYEQYF. The CDR3 DNA reads as TGTGCCAGCCTTAGAGACGTTTCCTACGAGCAGTACTTC.

This chain links TRBV19 with TRBJ2-7, with TRBD1 identical over 8 bases. Germline V gene lookup returns CDR1 LNHDA and CDR2 SQIVND (reference sequence). The V gene end was trimmed by 2 bases and the J gene end by 2 bases; junction bases not matched to a gene: 2. The CDR3 totals 14 residues. Here the CDR3 DNA reads TGTGCCAGTAGTATACCAGGGGGCGCCTACGAGCAGTACTTC. Protein sequence: CASSIPGGAYEQYF.

The chain employs TRBV2 and TRBJ2-5; either TRBD1 or TRBD2 may fit D (5 bases each). Trimming pared 4 bases from V and 4 bases from J, leaving 13 bases between. The CDR3 is 14 residues long. The V gene's germline CDR1 is SNHLY and CDR2 FYNNEI. The CDR3 nucleotides read TGTGCCAGCAGTGCGGGACCCTCACGAGAGACCCAGTACTTC. Amino acid sequence: CASSAGPSRETQYF.

V gene TRBV6-5 combines with J gene TRBJ1-5; 7 positions agree with TRBD1. Germline V gene lookup returns CDR1 MNHEY and CDR2 SVGAGI. This CDR3 spans 16 amino acids. V was clipped by 4 bases and J by 2 bases; unmatched bases: 8. The DNA of the CDR3 is TGTGCCAGCAGTTTTTACAGGGGAGGCGGCAATCAGCCCCAGCATTTT. Residues: CASSFYRGGGNQPQHF.

This rearrangement joins TRBV5-6 to TRBJ1-1; unclear D gene. The V and J ends lost 6 bases and 8 bases respectively, with 17 bases between them. The germline gives CDR1 SGHDT, CDR2 YYEEEE. This CDR3 contains 13 residues. CDR3 sequence reads: CASTIHVRGEAFF. The CDR3 DNA follows: TGTGCCAGCACAATACACGTTCGAGGCGAAGCTTTCTTT.

This rearrangement joins TRBV10-3 to TRBJ1-2; 11 nucleotides align to TRBD1. Germline CDR1 and CDR2: ENHRY and SYGVKD. The CDR3 spans 16 residues. The trim removed 3 bases at V and 8 bases at J, leaving 11 bases unmatched. The CDR3 protein is CAISETWTGGAEGYTF. In DNA, the CDR3 is TGTGCCATCAGTGAAACCTGGACAGGGGGCGCGGAAGGCTACACCTTC.